This T cell receptor (beta chain) is from a study of neoadjuvant anti-PD-1 for oral cavity cancer. Findings and caveats of the study: With three patients per group, TCR findings need larger cohorts.

Here immunoSEQ multiplex PCR was the method, and the copy in TCRdb shows in-frame clones only, minus some. The sample lists under 9,500 clones, approximately 60% seen once, with roughly 8.7% in the top ten. A remark on this clone: No antigen is known for it.

The germline gives CDR1 SGDLS, CDR2 YYNGEE. The CDR3 is 17 amino acids. The V and J ends lost 0 bases and 2 bases respectively, with 17 bases between them. The patients had HPV-negative, locally advanced oral cavity squamous cell carcinoma. The chain combines TRBV9 with TRBJ1-1, with no clear D. Specimen: tumor tissue, collected before nivolumab (anti-PD-1) treatment. The clonotype was recovered from a person aged 40 to 85 with oral cavity squamous cell carcinoma. The CDR3 DNA reads TGTGCCAGCAGCGTAGTCTCCTATCAAGGGCCAAACACTGAAGCTTTCTTT. Encoded protein: CASSVVSYQGPNTEAFF.